Each of the 8 T cell receptor beta chains below was sequenced from the same sample in a study of cytomegalovirus exposure and HLA in healthy donors. The data were produced by immunoSEQ multiplex PCR, yet TCRdb's version contains in-frame clones alone and is incomplete. The sample consists of some 110,000 clones, approximately 91% of them appearing once. Sequencing used PBMCs. The receptors were sampled from a man aged 18 to 29 in good health and CMV-seropositive.

The chain couples TRBV5-4 to TRBJ2-7, with D uncertain. This CDR3 has 15 residues. CDR1 and CDR2 (germline): SGHNT, YYREEE (reference sequence). Trimming stripped 2 bases from V and 2 bases from J, with 14 bases between. In nucleotides, the CDR3 is TGTGCCAGCAGCTTATCCTTGAAGCCGACCTACGAGCAGTACTTC. Translated, it gives CASSLSLKPTYEQYF.

This rearrangement joins TRBV28 to TRBJ2-2, with 7 bases fitting TRBD1. The CDR3 has 15 residues. V shed 6 bases, J shed 6 bases, and the junction held 10 bases outside the gene matches. CDR1 is MDHEN and CDR2 is SYDVKM in the germline V gene. The CDR3 spells CASRSGTAPSGELFF. CDR3 coding DNA: TGTGCCAGCAGGTCCGGGACAGCGCCCTCCGGGGAGCTGTTTTTT.

The V and J genes are TRBV4-2 and TRBJ1-5; 7 bases match TRBD1. CDR3 length: 18 amino acids. Per the germline V gene, CDR1 is LGHNA and CDR2 is YNFKEQ. The V gene end was trimmed by 4 bases and the J gene end by 6 bases; junction bases not matched to a gene: 18. The CDR3 spells CASSLDRVRLELPQPQHF. The CDR3 nucleotides are TGTGCCAGCAGCCTCGACAGGGTTAGGTTAGAGCTTCCTCAGCCCCAGCATTTT.

The rearrangement uses TRBV25-1 and TRBJ2-1; 10 nucleotides line up with TRBD2. Germline trimming cut 5 bases from V and 4 bases from J; bases unmatched to any gene: 8. The CDR3 is 16 residues long. Looked up from germline, CDR1 is MGHDK and CDR2 is SYGVNS. As DNA, the CDR3 is TGTGCCAGCAGTCAAGGTAGCGGGGGGCCATACAATGAGCAGTTCTTC. Protein product: CASSQGSGGPYNEQFF.

J is TRBJ1-2 and V is TRBV6-1; 7 nucleotides align to TRBD1. With V trimmed by 3 bases and J by 3 bases, 10 bases remained unmatched. The V gene's germline CDR1 is MNHNS and CDR2 SASEGT. The CDR3 is made up of 16 amino acids. CDR3 amino acids: CASSDWARGLDYGYTF. In nucleotides, the CDR3 is TGTGCCAGCAGTGACTGGGCCAGGGGGTTAGACTATGGCTACACCTTC.

The V gene is TRBV30, the J gene TRBJ1-4, with TRBD1 matching over 8 bases. The CDR3 runs 15 residues. V lost 2 bases and J lost 10; bases outside the gene matches: 12. Germline V gene sequence: CDR1 GTSNPN, CDR2 SVGIG (reference sequence). The CDR3 sequence is CAWSLSRGRGGKLFF. The CDR3 bases are TGTGCCTGGAGTCTCTCCAGGGGGCGCGGGGGAAAACTGTTTTTT.

The chain joins TRBV6-1 to TRBJ1-2, with D maybe TRBD1 (6 bases). Trimming pared 2 bases from V and 3 bases from J, leaving 13 bases between. The germline gives CDR1 MNHNS, CDR2 SASEGT. The CDR3 covers 15 residues. The CDR3 spells CASSENRQAHYGYTF. The CDR3 DNA reads as TGTGCCAGCAGTGAAAACCGACAGGCGCACTATGGCTACACCTTC.

The chain links TRBV4-3 to TRBJ2-3; TRBD1 might be the D (6 bases). The CDR3 loop spans 17 amino acids. Germline assignment: CDR1 LGHNA and CDR2 YSLEER. V gave up 2 bases and J gave up 1 base, with 16 bases separating them. CDR3 loop: CASSQLRGMGRTDTQYF. The CDR3 region has the DNA TGCGCCAGCAGCCAACTTAGGGGGATGGGGCGCACAGATACGCAGTATTTT.